Following are 18 T cell receptor beta chains from one sample sequenced in a study of response to subunit inactivated influenza vaccine. TCRdb re-analysed the RT-PCR reads in MiXCR, keeping a single row per CDR3 protein. The sample gives over 750,000 distinct CDR3 sequences, less than 25% of which show up once; roughly 10% is in the top ten. The input for sequencing was PBMCs from blood, taken 5 days after vaccination. These receptors all stem from a man aged 45-65 years who received an inactivated influenza vaccine.

This clonotype turned up a few times. The J gene is TRBJ2-7, the V gene TRBV25-1, with D tentatively TRBD1 or TRBD2 (6 bases each). V shed 3 bases and J shed 2 bases, with 8 bases lying between them. The CDR3 contains 13 residues. The germline V gene encodes CDR1 MGHDK and CDR2 SYGVNS. This CDR3 reads CASSEGGPYEQYF. In DNA, the CDR3 is TGTGCCAGCAGTGAGGGGGGCCCCTACGAGCAGTACTTC.

The V and J genes are TRBV11-1 and TRBJ1-1; D unresolved. Between the trimmed V and J ends, which lost 0 bases and 1 base, there was a span of 18 bases. The CDR3 runs to 18 residues. The V gene's germline CDR1 is SGHAT and CDR2 FQDESV (reference sequence). The CDR3 loop is CASSLAGRVLLPNTEAFF. The DNA for the CDR3 is TGTGCCAGCAGCTTAGCGGGGAGGGTATTGCTGCCGAACACTGAAGCTTTCTTT.

This chain uses TRBV12-3 or TRBV12-4 with TRBJ2-3; D uncertain. CDR3 length equals 14 residues. The germline V and J ends were trimmed by 2 bases and 3 bases, with 9 bases remaining between them. The CDR3 region has the DNA TGTGCCAGCAGTTTAATCCCCGAAACAGATACGCAGTATTTT. Its protein is CASSLIPETDTQYF.

In its sample, this clonotype was seen a few times. The genes are TRBV28 and TRBJ2-5; no definite D call. The germline CDR1 and CDR2 sequences are MDHEN and SYDVKM. V shed 3 bases and J shed 2 bases, with 13 bases lying between them. The CDR3 contains 15 residues. DNA of the CDR3: TGTGCCAGCAGTTTCATCTGGGGTGGACAAGAGACCCAGTACTTC. It translates to CASSFIWGGQETQYF. The full variable domain, rest sourced from reference TRBV28 and TRBJ2-5, is DVKVTQSSRYLVKRTGEKVFLECVQDMDHENMFWYRQDPGLGLRLIYFSYDVKMKEKGDIPEGYSVSREKKERFSLILESASTNQTSMYLCASSFIWGGQETQYFGPGTRLLVL.

This clonotype has just a few counts. This rearrangement joins TRBV20-1 to TRBJ1-2; no clear D gene. The CDR3 covers 14 residues. The germline V gene encodes CDR1 DFQATT and CDR2 SNEGSKA (reference sequence). The CDR3 loop is CVDGSSAGGYGYTF. The CDR3 DNA reads TGCGTTGACGGCAGCTCCGCCGGAGGCTATGGCTACACCTTC.

The V gene is TRBV3-1, the J gene TRBJ2-7; TRBD2 aligns across 8 bases. The CDR3 sequence is 15 residues long. The germline CDR1 and CDR2 sequences are LGHDT and YNNKEL (reference sequence). V lost 1 base and J lost 2; bases outside the gene matches: 4. The CDR3: CASSQASGRTYEQYF. The DNA for the CDR3 is TGTGCCAGCAGCCAAGCTAGCGGGCGCACCTACGAGCAGTACTTC.

The chain recombines TRBV4-3 with TRBJ2-3, with TRBD2 matching over 8 bases. The germline CDR1 and CDR2 sequences are LGHNA and YSLEER. Losses at the gene ends were 4 bases for V and 4 bases for J; bases not matched to a gene: 7. The CDR3 extends over 15 amino acids. CDR3 sequence: CASSRVAGSPDTQYF. As DNA, the CDR3 is TGCGCCAGCAGCCGAGTAGCGGGGAGCCCAGATACGCAGTATTTT.

This chain uses TRBV6-2 or TRBV6-3 with TRBJ2-1; 14 bases are a match to TRBD2. J lost 1 base, V lost 0 bases, and 14 bases had no gene match. Germline V lookup: CDR1 MNHEY, CDR2 SVGEGT. The CDR3 consists of 22 residues. CDR3 DNA sequence: TGTGCCAGCAGTTACTCCCGGACTAGCGGGGGGTCGGTCGGTGGTTCCTACAATGAGCAGTTCTTC. Amino acids: CASSYSRTSGGSVGGSYNEQFF.

The rearrangement joins TRBV7-2 to TRBJ2-7, with TRBD2 matching over 7 bases. CDR1 is SGHTA and CDR2 is FQGNSA in the germline V gene. V was clipped by 1 base and J by 2 bases; unmatched bases: 8. CDR3 length: 16 residues. The CDR3 bases are TGTGCCAGCAGCTTAGACCCTAGCGGAGTACCCTACGAGCAGTACTTC. Residues: CASSLDPSGVPYEQYF.

The V call is TRBV18, the J call TRBJ2-7; 10 bases agree with TRBD1. J gave up 5 bases and V 4 bases, and 5 bases lay outside the gene matches. Germline values: CDR1 KGHSH, CDR2 LQKENI. This CDR3 region has 14 residues. The CDR3 spells CASSQGQGVNEQYF. The DNA of the CDR3 is TGTGCCAGCTCACAAGGACAGGGGGTCAACGAGCAGTACTTC. The variable domain in full, completed from reference TRBV18 and TRBJ2-7, reads NAGVMQNPRHLVRRRGQEARLRCSPMKGHSHVYWYRQLPEEGLKFMVYLQKENIIDESGMPKERFSAEFPKEGPSILRIQQVVRGDSAAYFCASSQGQGVNEQYFGPGTRLTVT.

There are a few counts of this clonotype. V and J are TRBV5-1 and TRBJ2-3, with 8 nucleotides matching TRBD2. Unmatched junction bases numbered 9, after V lost 7 bases and J lost 2 bases. Germline loops: CDR1 SGHRS, CDR2 YFSETQ. This CDR3 is 15 amino acids long. The CDR3 DNA follows: TGCGCCAGCTTTTCGGGCGGGGGGCACACAGATACGCAGTATTTT. Residues: CASFSGGGHTDTQYF.

This clonotype was counted a few times. The V call is TRBV6-1, the J call TRBJ2-7; TRBD1 matches at 9 bases. The CDR3 sequence is 14 residues long. The germline gives CDR1 MNHNS, CDR2 SASEGT. With 6 bases clipped from V and 3 bases from J, the junction kept 6 bases outside the gene matches. CDR3 DNA sequence: TGTGCCAGCAGGCTGGGACAGGGAGACTACGAGCAGTACTTC. Protein: CASRLGQGDYEQYF.

This clonotype was counted between two and nine times. This chain connects TRBV6-1 to TRBJ1-2; D might be TRBD1 (5 bases). The V and J ends lost 6 bases and 5 bases respectively, with 13 bases between them. The CDR3 has 13 residues. CDR1 MNHNS and CDR2 SASEGT come from the germline V gene. Here the CDR3 reads CASRTGTGYGYTF. CDR3 coding DNA: TGTGCCAGCAGGACCGGGACGGGGTATGGCTACACCTTC.

This clonotype was counted between two and nine times. The chain joins TRBV18 to TRBJ1-2, with 7 bases that match TRBD1. J was trimmed by 6 bases and V by 3 bases; bases with no gene match: 10. The CDR3 is made up of 15 amino acids. CDR1 is KGHSH and CDR2 is LQKENI in the germline V gene. The CDR3 region has the DNA TGTGCCAGCTCACCGCCAGGGGGGGGGCCGCATGGCTACACCTTC. Protein sequence: CASSPPGGGPHGYTF.

This clonotype was detected only a few times. The V call is TRBV7-9, the J call TRBJ2-1; 10 nucleotides line up with TRBD1. CDR3 size: 15 residues. Germline V gene sequence: CDR1 SEHNR, CDR2 FQNEAQ (reference sequence). The J segment lost 9 bases and the V segment lost 5 bases, leaving 10 bases of the junction unmatched. The CDR3: CASSAGQGRTAEQFF. CDR3 DNA sequence: TGTGCCAGCAGCGCGGGACAGGGGAGGACAGCTGAGCAGTTCTTC. Full variable domain (outside the CDR3, taken from reference TRBV7-9 and TRBJ2-1): DTGVSQNPRHKITKRGQNVTFRCDPISEHNRLYWYRQTLGQGPEFLTYFQNEAQLEKSRLLSDRFSAERPKGSFSTLEIQRTEQGDSAMYLCASSAGQGRTAEQFFGPGTRLTVL.

This clonotype appeared many times. This chain links TRBV29-1 with TRBJ2-5; no clear D. Germline V gene lookup returns CDR1 SQVTM and CDR2 ANQGSEA. The V end was cut by 3 bases, the J end by 5 bases, with 4 bases between. The CDR3 loop spans 10 amino acids. The CDR3 sequence is CSVEGETQYF. DNA of the CDR3: TGCAGCGTTGAGGGGGAGACCCAGTACTTC. Full variable domain (rest looked up from reference TRBV29-1 and TRBJ2-5): SAVISQKPSRDICQRGTSLTIQCQVDSQVTMMFWYRQQPGQSLTLIATANQGSEATYESGFVIDKFPISRPNLTFSTLTVSNMSPEDSSIYLCSVEGETQYFGPGTRLLVL.

J is TRBJ2-3 and V is TRBV4-1, with TRBD2 matching 15 bases. With 3 bases clipped from V and 0 bases from J, the junction kept 13 bases outside the gene matches. This CDR3 has 21 amino acids. Per the germline V gene, CDR1 is MGHRA and CDR2 is YSYEKL. Here the CDR3 reads CASSQTWTSGGARTSTDTQYF. Here the CDR3 DNA reads TGCGCCAGCAGCCAGACTTGGACTAGCGGGGGGGCGCGCACTAGCACAGATACGCAGTATTTT.

The chain links TRBV13 to TRBJ2-7; TRBD2 matches 9 bases. Germline V gene data show CDR1 as PRHDT and CDR2 as FYEKMQ (reference sequence). The CDR3 runs to 14 residues. Trimming cost V 6 bases and J 1 base; bases outside gene matches: 4. CDR3 region: CASRAAGGSYEQYF. For the CDR3, the DNA is TGTGCCAGCAGGGCAGCGGGGGGTTCCTACGAGCAGTACTTC.